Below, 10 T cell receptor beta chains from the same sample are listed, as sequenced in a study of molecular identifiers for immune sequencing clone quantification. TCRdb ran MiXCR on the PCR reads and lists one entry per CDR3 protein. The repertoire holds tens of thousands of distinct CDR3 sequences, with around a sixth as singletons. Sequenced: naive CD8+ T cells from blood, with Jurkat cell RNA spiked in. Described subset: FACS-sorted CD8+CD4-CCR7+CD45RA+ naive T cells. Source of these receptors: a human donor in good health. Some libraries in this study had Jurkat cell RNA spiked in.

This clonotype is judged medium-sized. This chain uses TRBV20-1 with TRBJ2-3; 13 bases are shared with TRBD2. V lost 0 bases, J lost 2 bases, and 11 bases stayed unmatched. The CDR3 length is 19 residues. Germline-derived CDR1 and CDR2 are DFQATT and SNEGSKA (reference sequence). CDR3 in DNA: TGCAGTGCTAGAGATCCTACTAGCGGGAGGGTAGGGTACACAGATACGCAGTATTTT. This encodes CSARDPTSGRVGYTDTQYF.

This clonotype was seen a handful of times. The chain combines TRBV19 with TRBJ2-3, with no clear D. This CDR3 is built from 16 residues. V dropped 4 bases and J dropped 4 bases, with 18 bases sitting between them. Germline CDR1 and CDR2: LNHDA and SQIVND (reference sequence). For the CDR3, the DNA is TGTGCCAGTAGTACACAGACCCTTTGGCGCGCAGATACGCAGTATTTT. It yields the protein CASSTQTLWRADTQYF.

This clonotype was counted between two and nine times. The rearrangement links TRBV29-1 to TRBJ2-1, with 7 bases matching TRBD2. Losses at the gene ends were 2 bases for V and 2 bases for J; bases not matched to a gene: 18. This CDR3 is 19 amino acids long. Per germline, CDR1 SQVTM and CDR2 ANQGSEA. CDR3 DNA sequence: TGCAGCGTTGAAAATTTTAGCGGGTTGGGTCGGCGGCCCTACAATGAGCAGTTCTTC. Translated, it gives CSVENFSGLGRRPYNEQFF.

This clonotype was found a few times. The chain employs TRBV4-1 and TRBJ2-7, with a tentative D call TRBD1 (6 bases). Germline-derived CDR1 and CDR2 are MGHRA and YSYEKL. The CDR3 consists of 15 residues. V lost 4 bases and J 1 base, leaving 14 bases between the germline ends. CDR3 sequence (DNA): TGCGCCAGCAGCCCGCTGATCGGGACATCCTACGAGCAGTACTTC. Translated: CASSPLIGTSYEQYF.

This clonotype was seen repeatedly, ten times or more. The CDR3 region has the DNA TGTGCCAGCAGCGTAGGGGTAGGGGGGGGCGACGGCTACACCTTC. Translating gives CASSVGVGGGDGYTF. This chain joins TRBV9 and TRBJ1-2, with a weak D call TRBD1 (6 bases). Germline V gene data show CDR1 as SGDLS and CDR2 as YYNGEE. Trimming took off 0 bases at V and 8 bases at J, with 17 bases between the two ends. The CDR3 covers 15 residues.

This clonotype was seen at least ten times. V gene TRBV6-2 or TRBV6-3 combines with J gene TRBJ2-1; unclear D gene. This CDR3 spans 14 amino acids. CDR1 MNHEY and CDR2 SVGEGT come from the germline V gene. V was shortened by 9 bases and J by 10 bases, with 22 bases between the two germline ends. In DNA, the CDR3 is TGTGCCAGGCCTCGGGTTCCAATAGGGTGCGAGCAGTTCTTC. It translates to CARPRVPIGCEQFF.

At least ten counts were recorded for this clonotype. The CDR3 sequence is CSAWTVDGANVLTF. DNA for the CDR3: TGCAGTGCTTGGACAGTTGATGGGGCCAACGTCCTGACTTTC. V usage is TRBV20-1 and J usage is TRBJ2-6; D may be TRBD1 (6 bases). CDR1 is DFQATT and CDR2 is SNEGSKA in the germline V gene (reference sequence). This CDR3 contains 14 residues. V lost 5 bases, J lost 3 bases, and 11 bases lay in between.

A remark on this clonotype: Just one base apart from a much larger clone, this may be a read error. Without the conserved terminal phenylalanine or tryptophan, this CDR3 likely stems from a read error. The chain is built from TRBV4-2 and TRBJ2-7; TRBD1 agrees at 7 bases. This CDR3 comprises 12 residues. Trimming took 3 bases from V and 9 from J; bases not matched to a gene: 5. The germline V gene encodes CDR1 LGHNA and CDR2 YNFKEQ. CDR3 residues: CASSHTGETQYS. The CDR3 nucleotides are TGTGCCAGCAGCCATACAGGGGAGACGCAGTACTCC.

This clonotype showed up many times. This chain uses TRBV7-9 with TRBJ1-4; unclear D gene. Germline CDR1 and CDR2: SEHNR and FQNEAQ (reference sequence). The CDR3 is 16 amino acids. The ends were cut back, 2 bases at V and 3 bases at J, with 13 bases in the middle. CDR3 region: CASSLIRNQANEKLFF. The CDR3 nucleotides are TGTGCCAGCAGCTTAATCCGAAATCAGGCTAATGAAAAACTGTTTTTT.

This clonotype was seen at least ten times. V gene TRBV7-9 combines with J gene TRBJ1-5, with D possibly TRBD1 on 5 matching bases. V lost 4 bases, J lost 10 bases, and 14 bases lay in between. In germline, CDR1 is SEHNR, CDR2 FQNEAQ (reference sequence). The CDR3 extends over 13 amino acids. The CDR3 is CASSSGRGDPQHF. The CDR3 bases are TGTGCCAGCAGCTCGGGACGGGGCGATCCCCAGCATTTT. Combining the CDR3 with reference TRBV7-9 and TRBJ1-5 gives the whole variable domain DTGVSQNPRHKITKRGQNVTFRCDPISEHNRLYWYRQTLGQGPEFLTYFQNEAQLEKSRLLSDRFSAERPKGSFSTLEIQRTEQGDSAMYLCASSSGRGDPQHFGDGTRLSIL.